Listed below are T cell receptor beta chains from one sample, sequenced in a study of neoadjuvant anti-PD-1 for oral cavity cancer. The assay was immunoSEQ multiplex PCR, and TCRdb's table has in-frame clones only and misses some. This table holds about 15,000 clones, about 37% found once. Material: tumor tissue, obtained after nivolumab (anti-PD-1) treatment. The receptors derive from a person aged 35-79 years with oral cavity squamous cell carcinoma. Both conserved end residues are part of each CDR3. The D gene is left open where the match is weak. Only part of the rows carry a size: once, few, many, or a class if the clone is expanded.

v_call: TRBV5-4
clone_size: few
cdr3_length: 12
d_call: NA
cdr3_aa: CASSAANTEAFF

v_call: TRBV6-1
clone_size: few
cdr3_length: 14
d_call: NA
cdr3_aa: CASSETGSLYGYTF

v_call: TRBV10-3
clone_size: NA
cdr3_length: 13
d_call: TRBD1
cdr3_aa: CAISGTGLGGYTF

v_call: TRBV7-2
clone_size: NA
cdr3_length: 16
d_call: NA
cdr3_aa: CASSLVGSGRSGELFF

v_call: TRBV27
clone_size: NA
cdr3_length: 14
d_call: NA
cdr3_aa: CASSLAGGQETQYF

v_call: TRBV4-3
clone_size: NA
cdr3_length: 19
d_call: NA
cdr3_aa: CASSQEAATGHATNEKLFF

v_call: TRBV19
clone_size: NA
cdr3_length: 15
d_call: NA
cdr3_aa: CASSISKAGAKGYTF

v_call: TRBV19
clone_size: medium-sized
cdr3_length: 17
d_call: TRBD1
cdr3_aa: CASSINSGTGGTYEQYF

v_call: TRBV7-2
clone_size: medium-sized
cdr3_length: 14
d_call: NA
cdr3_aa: CASSPSSDLAPEYF

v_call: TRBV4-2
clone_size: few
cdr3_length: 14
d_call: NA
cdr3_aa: CASSQAGSNTEAFF

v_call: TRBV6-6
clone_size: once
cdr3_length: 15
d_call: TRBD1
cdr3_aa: CASSYSGTGGSPLHF

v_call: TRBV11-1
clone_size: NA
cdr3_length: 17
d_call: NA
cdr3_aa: CASSAGASLSLPYEQYF

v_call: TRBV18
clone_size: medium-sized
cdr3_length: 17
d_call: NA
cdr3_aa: CASSPSRGAALNTEAFF

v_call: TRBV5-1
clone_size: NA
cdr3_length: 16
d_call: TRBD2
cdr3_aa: CASSPTVAGGAYEQYF

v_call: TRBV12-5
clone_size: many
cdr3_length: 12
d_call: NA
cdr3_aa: CASGRVDTEAFF

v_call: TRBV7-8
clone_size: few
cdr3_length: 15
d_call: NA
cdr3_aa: CASSPAGGWTDTQYF

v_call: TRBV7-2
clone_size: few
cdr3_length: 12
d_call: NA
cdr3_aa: CASSQRSSPLHF

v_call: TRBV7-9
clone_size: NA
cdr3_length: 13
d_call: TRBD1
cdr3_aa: CASSLGTGGGQYF

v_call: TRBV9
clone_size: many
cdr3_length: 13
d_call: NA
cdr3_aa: CASSVEGHTEAFF

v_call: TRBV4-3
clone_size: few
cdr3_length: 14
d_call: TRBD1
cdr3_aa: CASSQRQGGNEQFF

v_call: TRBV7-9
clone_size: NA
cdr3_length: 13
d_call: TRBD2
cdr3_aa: CASRTSGTYEQYF

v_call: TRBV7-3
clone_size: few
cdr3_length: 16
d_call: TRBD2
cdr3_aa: CASSYFSGGRTDTQYF